The present entry profiles one T cell receptor (beta chain) with its context. CD45RA+ naive and CD45RA-negative memory subsets were separated from CD4+ cells. This entry is derived from a study of shared clonotypes between healthy human individuals. Germline V gene lookup returns CDR1 SGHNT and CDR2 YYREEE (reference sequence). After removal of 4 bases from V and 5 bases from J, the junction contained 12 bases not matched to a gene. The CDR3 loop spans 16 amino acids. Clones were sequenced by immunoSEQ multiplex PCR, and TCRdb holds only the in-frame ones, with some missing. The sample records 2 million to 2.5 million clones, 85% to 95% being singletons.

The specimen was naive CD4+ T cells from PBMCs. This sample's subset: CD45RA+ positively selected. The TCR was taken from a man aged 18 to 30 in good health. Some clones in this sample may be carry-over from other donors' samples. The chain carries TRBV5-4 and TRBJ1-1, with 9 nucleotides matching TRBD1. The CDR3 spells CASSRGSGQGRTEAFF. In DNA form, the CDR3 reads TGTGCCAGCAGCCGAGGCAGCGGACAGGGGAGGACTGAAGCTTTCTTT. Filled out from reference TRBV5-4 and TRBJ1-1, the complete variable domain reads ETGVTQSPTHLIKTRGQQVTLRCSSQSGHNTVSWYQQALGQGPQFIFQYYREEENGRGNFPPRFSGLQFPNYSSELNVNALELDDSALYLCASSRGSGQGRTEAFFGQGTRLTVV.